This TCR beta chain came from a study of T-cell reconstitution after alpha-beta-depleted transplantation in children. Study findings and constraints: T-cell numbers and diversity one year post-transplant derived largely from freshly generated T cells.

Regarding this clonotype: What it binds is unknown.

Trimming shortened V by 1 base and J by 2 bases, and 7 bases separated the two germline ends. The length of the CDR3 is 14 residues. CDR1 is LGHNA, CDR2 YNFKEQ, per germline. Unique molecular identifiers were incorporated during preparation of the TCRbeta library. TCRdb re-called the PCR reads with MiXCR, one entry per CDR3 protein. The table shows more than 40,000 distinct CDR3 sequences, with roughly 52% occurring only once. V gene TRBV4-2 combines with J gene TRBJ2-3; no clear D. The receptor comes from a boy in the first two years of life with SCID, due to receive a stem cell transplant. Here the sequenced sample was peripheral blood, taken before TCRalphabeta/CD19-depleted stem cell transplant. CDR3 residues: CASSQGQSTDTQYF. CDR3 nucleotide sequence: TGTGCCAGCAGCCAAGGGCAGTCCACAGATACGCAGTATTTT.